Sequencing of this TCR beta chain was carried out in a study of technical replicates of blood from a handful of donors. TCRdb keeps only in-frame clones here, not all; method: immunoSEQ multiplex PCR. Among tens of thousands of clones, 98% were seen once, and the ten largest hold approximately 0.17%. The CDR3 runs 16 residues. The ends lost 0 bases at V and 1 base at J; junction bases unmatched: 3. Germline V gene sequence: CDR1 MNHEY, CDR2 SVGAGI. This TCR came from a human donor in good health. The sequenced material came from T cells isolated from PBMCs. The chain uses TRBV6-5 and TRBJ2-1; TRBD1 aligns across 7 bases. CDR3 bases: TGTGCCAGCAGTTACTCGACAGGGCGATCCTACAATGAGCAGTTCTTC. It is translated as CASSYSTGRSYNEQFF.